This TCR beta chain emerged from a study of cytomegalovirus exposure and HLA in healthy donors. Study-wide findings and caveats: When analyzed later, the rates of TCR association showed variation by HLA locus, with DRB1 the most and HLA-C the fewest. TCR beta sequences reportedly predicted most subjects' HLA-A and HLA-B alleles accurately. In a later analysis, CMV-associated beta chains were mostly HLA-associated, it appeared.

The study ran its PCR with 60 Vbeta and 13 Jbeta primers. Sequencing was performed with immunoSEQ multiplex PCR; in TCRdb, only in-frame clones are kept and a portion is missing. The sample yields about 280,000 clones, about 90% seen once. Trimming removed 3 bases from V and 4 bases from J, with 6 bases in between. CDR3 size: 12 residues. The V gene's germline CDR1 is SGHAT and CDR2 FQNNGV. Turning to this clone: The antigen remains unidentified.

The source is a woman aged 18-29 years in good health and CMV-seronegative. The sample was PBMCs. The V call is TRBV11-2, the J call TRBJ1-2; D gene uncertain. This CDR3 reads CASSLGTYGYTF. DNA for the CDR3: TGTGCCAGCAGCTTGGGCACCTATGGCTACACCTTC.